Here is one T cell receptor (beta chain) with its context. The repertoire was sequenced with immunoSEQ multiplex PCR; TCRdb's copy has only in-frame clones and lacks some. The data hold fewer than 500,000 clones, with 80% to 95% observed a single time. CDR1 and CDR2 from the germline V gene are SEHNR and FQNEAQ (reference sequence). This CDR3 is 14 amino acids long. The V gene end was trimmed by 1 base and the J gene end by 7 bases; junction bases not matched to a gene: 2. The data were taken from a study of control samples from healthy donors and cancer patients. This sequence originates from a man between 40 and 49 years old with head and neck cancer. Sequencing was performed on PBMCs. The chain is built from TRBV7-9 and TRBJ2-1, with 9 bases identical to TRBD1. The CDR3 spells CASSLGDRVNEQFF. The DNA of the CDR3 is TGTGCCAGCAGCTTAGGGGACAGGGTTAATGAGCAGTTCTTC.